Given below is one T cell receptor beta chain in context. These data are taken from a study of blood T cell repertoires in COVID-19. Germline values: CDR1 SNHLY, CDR2 FYNNEI. This CDR3 spans 14 amino acids. V was clipped by 5 bases and J by 0 bases, with 7 bases between them. The table came from immunoSEQ multiplex PCR; TCRdb's copy has only in-frame clones and leaves some out. This table holds approximately 240,000 clones, 84% found once. The V call is TRBV2, the J call TRBJ1-4; no definite D call. The source is an older woman who had recovered from COVID-19. The sequenced sample consisted of peripheral blood. The CDR3 DNA sequence: TGTGCCAGCAGTCCACAGACAACTAATGAAAAACTGTTTTTT. This sequence encodes CASSPQTTNEKLFF.